One TCR beta chain is described in this entry. The sample holds other DNA sequences that translate to the same CDR3. This sample was included in a study of blood T cell repertoires in COVID-19. The germline V gene has CDR1 SGHRS and CDR2 YFSETQ. The CDR3 covers 15 residues. The V gene lost 4 bases and the J gene lost 0 bases, with 11 bases spanning the gap. TCRdb keeps only in-frame clones here, not all; method: immunoSEQ multiplex PCR. The profile shows about 180,000 clones, around 89% of them singletons. The source is a man aged 18 to 35 who had recovered from COVID-19. Specimen: peripheral blood. V gene TRBV5-1 combines with J gene TRBJ2-1; D is possibly TRBD2 (5 bases). CDR3: CASSRSGSSYNEQFF. Here the CDR3 DNA reads TGCGCCAGCAGCAGATCTGGGAGCTCCTACAATGAGCAGTTCTTC. Full variable domain (outside the CDR3, taken from reference TRBV5-1 and TRBJ2-1): KAGVTQTPRYLIKTRGQQVTLSCSPISGHRSVSWYQQTPGQGLQFLFEYFSETQRNKGNFPGRFSGRQFSNSRSEMNVSTLELGDSALYLCASSRSGSSYNEQFFGPGTRLTVL.